The 5 T cell receptor beta chains in this list originate from one sample, sequenced in a study of blood T cell repertoires in COVID-19. The table came from immunoSEQ multiplex PCR; TCRdb's copy has only in-frame clones and leaves some out. The sample gives fewer than 350,000 clones, about nine tenths of which show up once; around 8.9% is in the top ten. Sample: peripheral blood. The receptors were sampled from a man younger than 40 with COVID-19, enrolled during active disease.

The chain joins TRBV4-2 to TRBJ1-6; no definite D call. The CDR3 consists of 14 residues. The germline V gene encodes CDR1 LGHNA and CDR2 YNFKEQ. Between the trimmed V and J ends, which lost 4 bases and 7 bases, there was a span of 11 bases. CDR3 region: CASSPGSVNSPLHF. The CDR3 region has the DNA TGTGCCAGCAGCCCCGGGTCAGTCAATTCACCCCTCCACTTT.

This clone was seen a few times. The chain links TRBV4-1 to TRBJ1-5; weak D call: TRBD1 (5 bases). The CDR3 runs 16 residues. V dropped 1 base and J dropped 3 bases, with 13 bases sitting between them. Germline V gene data show CDR1 as MGHRA and CDR2 as YSYEKL. The CDR3 here is CASSQAMTAINQPQHF. In DNA, the CDR3 is TGCGCCAGCAGCCAAGCCATGACAGCGATCAATCAGCCCCAGCATTTT.

On this clone: The junction does not match germline at one end; this may be a read error. The gene calls are TRBV27 and TRBJ1-5, with a weak D call TRBD1 (6 bases). Germline V gives CDR1 MNHEY, CDR2 SMNVEV (reference sequence). The CDR3 covers 14 residues. CDR3 nucleotides: TGTGCCAGCAGTTTATCCAGGGGCAACCAGCCCCAGCATTTT. This translates into CASSLSRGNQPQHF.

J is TRBJ1-5 and V is TRBV27, with D perhaps TRBD1 (5 bases). Between the trimmed V and J ends, which lost 10 bases and 4 bases, there was a span of 14 bases. This CDR3 comprises 13 residues. CDR1 MNHEY and CDR2 SMNVEV come from the germline V gene (reference sequence). The CDR3: CATLGQDNQPQHF. As DNA, the CDR3 is TGTGCCACCTTGGGGCAGGATAATCAGCCCCAGCATTTT.

V is TRBV27 and J is TRBJ1-1; possibly TRBD1 for D (6 bases). V gave up 3 bases and J gave up 1 base, with 9 bases separating them. Germline lookup yields CDR1 MNHEY and CDR2 SMNVEV (reference sequence). The CDR3 is 14 amino acids. The CDR3: CASSFGTPNTEAFF. The CDR3, as DNA: TGTGCCAGCAGTTTCGGGACACCGAACACTGAAGCTTTCTTT.